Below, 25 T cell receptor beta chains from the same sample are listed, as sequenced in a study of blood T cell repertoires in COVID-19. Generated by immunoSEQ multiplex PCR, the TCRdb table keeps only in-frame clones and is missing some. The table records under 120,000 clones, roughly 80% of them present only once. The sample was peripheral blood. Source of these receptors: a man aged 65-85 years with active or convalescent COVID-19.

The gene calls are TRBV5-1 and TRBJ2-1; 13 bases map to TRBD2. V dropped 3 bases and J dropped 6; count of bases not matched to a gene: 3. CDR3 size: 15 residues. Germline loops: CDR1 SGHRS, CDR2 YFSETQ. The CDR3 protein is CASSSGTSGTNEQFF. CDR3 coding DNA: TGCGCCAGCAGCTCCGGGACTAGCGGGACCAATGAGCAGTTCTTC.

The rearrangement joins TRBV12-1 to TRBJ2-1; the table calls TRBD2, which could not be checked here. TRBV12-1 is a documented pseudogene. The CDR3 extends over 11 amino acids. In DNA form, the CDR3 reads TGTGCCAGCAGCTTTGACCCCCGGGAGTTCTTC. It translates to CASSFDPREFF.

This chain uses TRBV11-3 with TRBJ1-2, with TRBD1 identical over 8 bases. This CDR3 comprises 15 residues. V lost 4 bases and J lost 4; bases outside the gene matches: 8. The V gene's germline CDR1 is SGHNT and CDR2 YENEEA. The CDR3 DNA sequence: TGTGCCAGCAGCTCCCGGACAGGGTCGATCTATGGCTACACCTTC. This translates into CASSSRTGSIYGYTF.

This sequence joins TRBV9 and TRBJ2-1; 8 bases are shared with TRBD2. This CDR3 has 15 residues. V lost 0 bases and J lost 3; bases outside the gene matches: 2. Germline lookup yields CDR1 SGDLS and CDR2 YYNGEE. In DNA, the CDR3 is TGTGCCAGCAGCGTAGTGGGGACTAGCTACAATGAGCAGTTCTTC. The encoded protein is CASSVVGTSYNEQFF.

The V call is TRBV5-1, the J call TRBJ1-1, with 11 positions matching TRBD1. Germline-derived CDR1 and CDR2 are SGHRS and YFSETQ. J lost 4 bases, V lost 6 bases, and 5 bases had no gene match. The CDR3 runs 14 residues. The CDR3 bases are TGCGCCAGCACCATCGGGACAGGGGGCACTGAAGCTTTCTTT. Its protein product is CASTIGTGGTEAFF.

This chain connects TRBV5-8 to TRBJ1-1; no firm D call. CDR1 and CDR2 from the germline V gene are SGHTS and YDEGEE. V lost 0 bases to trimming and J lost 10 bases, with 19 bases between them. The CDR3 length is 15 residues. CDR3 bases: TGTGCCAGCAGCTTGGCTGAAGGCCCTAGAGGAGCAGCTTTCTTT. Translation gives CASSLAEGPRGAAFF.

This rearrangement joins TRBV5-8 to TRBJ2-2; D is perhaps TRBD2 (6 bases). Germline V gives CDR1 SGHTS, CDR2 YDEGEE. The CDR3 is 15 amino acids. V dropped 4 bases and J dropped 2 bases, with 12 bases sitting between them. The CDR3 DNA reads TGTGCCAGCAGCCTTAGCGGATACAACACCGGGGAGCTGTTTTTT. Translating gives CASSLSGYNTGELFF. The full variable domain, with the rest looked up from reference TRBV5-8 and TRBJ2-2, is EAGVTQSPTHLIKTRGQQATLRCSPISGHTSVYWYQQALGLGLQFLLWYDEGEERNRGNFPPRFSGRQFPNYSSELNVNALELEDSALYLCASSLSGYNTGELFFGEGSRLTVL.

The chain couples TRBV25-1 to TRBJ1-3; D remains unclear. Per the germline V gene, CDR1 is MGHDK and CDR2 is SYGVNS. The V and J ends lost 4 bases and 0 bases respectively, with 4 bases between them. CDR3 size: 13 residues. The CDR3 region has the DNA TGTGCCAGCAGTGCCAACTCTGGAAACACCATATATTTT. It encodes CASSANSGNTIYF. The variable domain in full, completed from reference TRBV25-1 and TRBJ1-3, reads EADIYQTPRYLVIGTGKKITLECSQTMGHDKMYWYQQDPGMELHLIHYSYGVNSTEKGDLSSESTVSRIRTEHFPLTLESARPSHTSQYLCASSANSGNTIYFGEGSWLTVV.

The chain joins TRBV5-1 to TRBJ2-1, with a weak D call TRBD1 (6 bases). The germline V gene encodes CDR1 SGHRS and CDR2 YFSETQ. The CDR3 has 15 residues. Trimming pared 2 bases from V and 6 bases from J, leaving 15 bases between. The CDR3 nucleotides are TGCGCCAGCAGCTTCTCAGGGGACCCACTCAATGAGCAGTTCTTC. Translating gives CASSFSGDPLNEQFF. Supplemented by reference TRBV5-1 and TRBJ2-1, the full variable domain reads KAGVTQTPRYLIKTRGQQVTLSCSPISGHRSVSWYQQTPGQGLQFLFEYFSETQRNKGNFPGRFSGRQFSNSRSEMNVSTLELGDSALYLCASSFSGDPLNEQFFGPGTRLTVL.

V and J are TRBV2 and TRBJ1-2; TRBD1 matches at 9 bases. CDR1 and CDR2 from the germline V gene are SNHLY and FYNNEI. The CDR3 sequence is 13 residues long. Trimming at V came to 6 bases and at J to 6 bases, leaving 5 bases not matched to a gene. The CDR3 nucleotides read TGTGCCAGCAGCGGGACAGGGTTTAATGGCTACACCTTC. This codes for CASSGTGFNGYTF.

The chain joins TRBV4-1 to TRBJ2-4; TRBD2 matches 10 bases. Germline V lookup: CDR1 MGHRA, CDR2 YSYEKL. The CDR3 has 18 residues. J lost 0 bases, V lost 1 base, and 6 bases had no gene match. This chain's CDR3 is CASSQGVAGGVAKNIQYF. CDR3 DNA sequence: TGCGCCAGCAGCCAAGGGGTAGCGGGAGGAGTAGCCAAAAACATTCAGTACTTC.

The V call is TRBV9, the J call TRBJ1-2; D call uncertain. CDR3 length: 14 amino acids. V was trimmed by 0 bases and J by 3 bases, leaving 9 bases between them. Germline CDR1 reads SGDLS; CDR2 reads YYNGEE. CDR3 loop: CASSVDSGDYGYTF. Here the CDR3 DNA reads TGTGCCAGCAGCGTAGATTCCGGGGACTATGGCTACACCTTC. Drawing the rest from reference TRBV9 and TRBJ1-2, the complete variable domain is DSGVTQTPKHLITATGQRVTLRCSPRSGDLSVYWYQQSLDQGLQFLIQYYNGEERAKGNILERFSAQQFPDLHSELNLSSLELGDSALYFCASSVDSGDYGYTFGSGTRLTVV.

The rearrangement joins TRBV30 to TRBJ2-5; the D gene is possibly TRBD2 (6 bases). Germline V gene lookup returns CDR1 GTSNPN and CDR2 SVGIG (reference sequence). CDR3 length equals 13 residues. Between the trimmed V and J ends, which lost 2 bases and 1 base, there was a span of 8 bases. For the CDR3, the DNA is TGTGCCTGGAGTACGGGACTCCAAGAGACCCAGTACTTC. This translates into CAWSTGLQETQYF. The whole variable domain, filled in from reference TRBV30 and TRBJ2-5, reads SQTIHQWPATLVQPVGSPLSLECTVEGTSNPNLYWYRQAAGRGLQLLFYSVGIGQISSEVPQNLSASRPQDRQFILSSKKLLLSDSGFYLCAWSTGLQETQYFGPGTRLLVL.

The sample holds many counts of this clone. CDR3 amino acids: CASSFSRDTEAFF. The CDR3 bases are TGCGCCAGCAGCTTCTCCAGGGACACTGAAGCTTTCTTT. The chain has TRBV5-1 and TRBJ1-1, with D perhaps matching TRBD1 (5 bases). In germline, CDR1 is SGHRS, CDR2 YFSETQ. V was shortened by 2 bases and J by 3 bases, with 8 bases between the two germline ends. The CDR3 is 13 residues long.

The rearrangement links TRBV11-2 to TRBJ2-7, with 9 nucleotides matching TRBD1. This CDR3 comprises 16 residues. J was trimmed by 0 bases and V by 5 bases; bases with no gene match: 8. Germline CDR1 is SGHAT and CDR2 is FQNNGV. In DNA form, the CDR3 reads TGTGCCAGCAGCACCCGGGACAGGGAATTCTCCTACGAGCAGTACTTC. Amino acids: CASSTRDREFSYEQYF.

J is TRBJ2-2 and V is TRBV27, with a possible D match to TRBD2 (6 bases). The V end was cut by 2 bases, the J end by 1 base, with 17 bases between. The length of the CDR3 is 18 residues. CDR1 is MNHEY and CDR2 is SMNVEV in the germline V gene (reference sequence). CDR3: CASSLGLARTQNTGELFF. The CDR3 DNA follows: TGTGCCAGCAGTTTAGGTCTAGCGAGAACCCAGAACACCGGGGAGCTGTTTTTT.

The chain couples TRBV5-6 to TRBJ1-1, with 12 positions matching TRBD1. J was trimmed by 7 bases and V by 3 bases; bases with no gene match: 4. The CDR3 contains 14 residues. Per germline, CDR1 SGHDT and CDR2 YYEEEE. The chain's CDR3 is CASSSGQGAIEAFF. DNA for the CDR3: TGTGCCAGCAGCTCGGGACAGGGGGCAATTGAAGCTTTCTTT.

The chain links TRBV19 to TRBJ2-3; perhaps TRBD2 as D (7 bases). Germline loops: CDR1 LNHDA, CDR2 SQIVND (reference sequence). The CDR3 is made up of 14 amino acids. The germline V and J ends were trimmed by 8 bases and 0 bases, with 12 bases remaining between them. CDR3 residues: CASRGGASTDTQYF. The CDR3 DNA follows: TGTGCCAGTCGAGGGGGGGCTAGCACAGATACGCAGTATTTT.

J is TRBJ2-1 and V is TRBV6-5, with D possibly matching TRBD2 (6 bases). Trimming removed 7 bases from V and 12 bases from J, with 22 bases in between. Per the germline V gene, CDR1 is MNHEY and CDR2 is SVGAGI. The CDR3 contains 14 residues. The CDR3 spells CASKSAPPGGGQFF. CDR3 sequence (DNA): TGTGCCAGCAAAAGCGCCCCCCCCGGGGGTGGGCAGTTCTTC.

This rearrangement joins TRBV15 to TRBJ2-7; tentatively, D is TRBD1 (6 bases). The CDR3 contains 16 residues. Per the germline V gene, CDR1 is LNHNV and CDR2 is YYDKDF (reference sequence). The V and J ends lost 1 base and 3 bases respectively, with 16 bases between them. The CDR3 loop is CATSRGMTGGIYEQYF. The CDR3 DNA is TGTGCCACCAGCAGAGGGATGACAGGTGGTATCTACGAGCAGTACTTC.

The DNA of the CDR3 is TGCGCCAGCAGCCCCCAAGTCGGGGGGGCAAGTGGAAACACCATATATTTT. The encoded protein is CASSPQVGGASGNTIYF. The rearrangement joins TRBV5-1 to TRBJ1-3, with D perhaps matching TRBD1 (6 bases). CDR3 length: 17 amino acids. Germline CDR1 SGHRS, CDR2 YFSETQ. The germline V and J ends were trimmed by 4 bases and 3 bases, with 20 bases remaining between them.

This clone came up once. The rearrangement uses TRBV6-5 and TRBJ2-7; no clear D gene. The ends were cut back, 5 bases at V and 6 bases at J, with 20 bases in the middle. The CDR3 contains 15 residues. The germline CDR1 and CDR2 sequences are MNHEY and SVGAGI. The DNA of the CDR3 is TGTGCCAGCAGTCCTGGTTGGAGCGTGGAGACCGAGCAGTACTTC. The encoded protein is CASSPGWSVETEQYF.

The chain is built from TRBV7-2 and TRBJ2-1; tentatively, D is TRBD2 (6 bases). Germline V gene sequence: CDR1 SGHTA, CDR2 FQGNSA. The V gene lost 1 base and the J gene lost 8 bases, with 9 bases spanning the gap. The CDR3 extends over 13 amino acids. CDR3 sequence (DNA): TGTGCCAGCAGCTTAGGGACTATTTATGAGCAGTTCTTC. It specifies CASSLGTIYEQFF.

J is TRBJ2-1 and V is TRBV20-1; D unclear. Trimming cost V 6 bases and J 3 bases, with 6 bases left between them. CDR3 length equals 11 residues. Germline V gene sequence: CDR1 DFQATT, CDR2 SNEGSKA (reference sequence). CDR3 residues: CSANSYNEQFF. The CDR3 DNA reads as TGCAGTGCGAATAGCTACAATGAGCAGTTCTTC.

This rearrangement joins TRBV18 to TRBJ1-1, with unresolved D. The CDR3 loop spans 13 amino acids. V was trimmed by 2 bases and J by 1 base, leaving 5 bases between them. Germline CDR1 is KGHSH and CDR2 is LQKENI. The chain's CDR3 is CASSPNTNTEAFF. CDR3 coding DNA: TGTGCCAGCTCACCAAACACGAACACTGAAGCTTTCTTT.